This T cell receptor beta chain was sequenced during a study of shared clonotypes between healthy human individuals. About the study: Every donor yielded three CD4 naive, three CD4 memory, two CD8 naive and one CD8 memory plate. General observations from the study: The sharing of roughly 5% of naive CD4 clonotypes was seen across a handful of donors.

Produced via immunoSEQ multiplex PCR; TCRdb's table is partial and in-frame only. The repertoire holds about 1.1 million clones, with roughly 80% as singletons. The CDR3 is 13 residues long. Germline V gene lookup returns CDR1 MNHEY and CDR2 SMNVEV (reference sequence). Trimming shortened V by 2 bases and J by 3 bases, and 5 bases separated the two germline ends. On this clone: Its antigen is not known.

J is TRBJ1-5 and V is TRBV27; D remains ambiguous. The receptor was isolated from a man aged 18 to 29 in good health. Some clones in this sample may be carry-over from other donors' samples. The specimen sequenced was memory CD4+ T cells from PBMCs. Subset noted: CD45RA-negative fraction. This chain's CDR3 is CASSLNANQPQHF. In DNA, the CDR3 is TGTGCCAGCAGTTTAAACGCCAATCAGCCCCAGCATTTT.